This entry lists 26 T cell receptor beta chains sequenced from one sample in a study of shared clonotypes between healthy human individuals. Clones were read by immunoSEQ multiplex PCR, and TCRdb kept only the in-frame ones, dropping some. The sample has some 2 million clones; less than 95% are singletons. CD8 cells classed as naive were CD45RO-negative and positively selected for CCR7, excluding terminally differentiated effector memory CD45RA+ cells. The specimen sequenced was naive CD8+ T cells sorted from blood. Receptor source: a man younger than 35 in good health.

The chain couples TRBV11-1 to TRBJ1-2, with TRBD1 matching over 7 bases. Germline lookup yields CDR1 SGHAT and CDR2 FQDESV (reference sequence). CDR3 length: 15 amino acids. The V segment lost 3 bases and the J segment 5 bases; nucleotides outside the gene matches: 9. Here the CDR3 reads CASSFDRDSSYGYTF. In DNA form, the CDR3 reads TGTGCCAGCAGCTTCGACAGGGACTCTTCTTATGGCTACACCTTC. Combining the CDR3 with reference TRBV11-1 and TRBJ1-2 gives the whole variable domain EAEVAQSPRYKITEKSQAVAFWCDPISGHATLYWYRQILGQGPELLVQFQDESVVDDSQLPKDRFSAERLKGVDSTLKIQPAELGDSAMYLCASSFDRDSSYGYTFGSGTRLTVV.

This chain links TRBV29-1 with TRBJ1-2; D perhaps matches TRBD1 (5 bases). The germline CDR1 and CDR2 sequences are SQVTM and ANQGSEA. This CDR3 comprises 12 residues. The CDR3 nucleotides read TGCACCACCACCGGAGGGGAGCATGGCTACACCTTC. Its translation: CTTTGGEHGYTF.

The chain combines TRBV7-8 with TRBJ1-2, with D hard to call. Per germline, CDR1 SGHVS and CDR2 FQNEAQ. With 1 base removed from V and 9 bases from J, the gap between germline ends came to 12 bases. This CDR3 region has 13 residues. As DNA, the CDR3 is TGTGCCAGCAGCTTAGGGGCCGCGGAGAGCTACACCTTC. Its protein is CASSLGAAESYTF.

The V gene is TRBV7-9, the J gene TRBJ2-7, with TRBD2 matching over 11 bases. Germline trimming cut 10 bases from V and 4 bases from J; bases unmatched to any gene: 15. CDR1 is SEHNR and CDR2 is FQNEAQ in the germline V gene (reference sequence). The CDR3 runs to 16 residues. CDR3 nucleotides: TGTGCCACCTTCTCCGGGCTAGCGGGAGGCGGGTACGAGCAGTACTTC. It specifies CATFSGLAGGGYEQYF.

The gene calls are TRBV7-9 and TRBJ1-1; D remains unclear. From germline, CDR1 is SEHNR and CDR2 FQNEAQ (reference sequence). This CDR3 spans 14 amino acids. The germline V and J ends were trimmed by 2 bases and 0 bases, with 7 bases remaining between them. CDR3 amino acids: CASSLHGLNTEAFF. The CDR3 nucleotides are TGTGCCAGCAGCTTACACGGGTTGAACACTGAAGCTTTCTTT.

J is TRBJ2-4 and V is TRBV5-4; the D is unclear. Trimming took 2 bases from V and 7 from J, leaving 4 bases between them. The germline CDR1 and CDR2 sequences are SGHNT and YYREEE (reference sequence). The CDR3 has 11 residues. CDR3 amino acids: CASSFGNIQYF. DNA of the CDR3: TGTGCCAGCAGCTTCGGTAACATTCAGTACTTC. Full variable domain (outside the CDR3, taken from reference TRBV5-4 and TRBJ2-4): ETGVTQSPTHLIKTRGQQVTLRCSSQSGHNTVSWYQQALGQGPQFIFQYYREEENGRGNFPPRFSGLQFPNYSSELNVNALELDDSALYLCASSFGNIQYFGAGTRLSVL.

The chain carries TRBV28 and TRBJ1-2; a weak D match, TRBD1 (6 bases). The CDR3 consists of 14 residues. The V end lost 5 bases, the J end lost 4 bases, and 14 bases lay between the germline ends. Germline V gene lookup returns CDR1 MDHEN and CDR2 SYDVKM. The CDR3 here is CASSARGFSYGYTF. Here the CDR3 DNA reads TGTGCCAGCAGTGCCAGGGGATTTAGCTATGGCTACACCTTC.

The V call is TRBV30, the J call TRBJ2-5, with D uncertain. The V end was cut by 3 bases, the J end by 7 bases, with 12 bases between. Germline CDR1 and CDR2: GTSNPN and SVGIG (reference sequence). The CDR3 contains 12 residues. The CDR3, as DNA: TGTGCCTGGAGAGGGATTGATGGGACCCAGTACTTC. Residues: CAWRGIDGTQYF. The full variable domain, completed using reference TRBV30 and TRBJ2-5, is SQTIHQWPATLVQPVGSPLSLECTVEGTSNPNLYWYRQAAGRGLQLLFYSVGIGQISSEVPQNLSASRPQDRQFILSSKKLLLSDSGFYLCAWRGIDGTQYFGPGTRLLVL.

V gene TRBV5-4 combines with J gene TRBJ2-3, with 8 bases lining up with TRBD2. Unmatched junction bases numbered 6, after V lost 4 bases and J lost 2 bases. The CDR3 is 15 residues long. Germline loops: CDR1 SGHNT, CDR2 YYREEE (reference sequence). The CDR3 is CASSTSGGLTDTQYF. CDR3 coding DNA: TGTGCCAGCAGCACGAGCGGGGGACTCACAGATACGCAGTATTTT. Together with reference TRBV5-4 and TRBJ2-3, the CDR3 gives the full variable domain: ETGVTQSPTHLIKTRGQQVTLRCSSQSGHNTVSWYQQALGQGPQFIFQYYREEENGRGNFPPRFSGLQFPNYSSELNVNALELDDSALYLCASSTSGGLTDTQYFGPGTRLTVL.

The J gene is TRBJ1-1, the V gene TRBV4-2; D possibly corresponds to TRBD1 (5 bases). V was trimmed by 2 bases and J by 3 bases, leaving 10 bases between them. The V gene's germline CDR1 is LGHNA and CDR2 YNFKEQ. This CDR3 has 14 amino acids. CDR3 in amino acids: CASSQFPGDTEAFF. In DNA form, the CDR3 reads TGTGCCAGCAGCCAATTCCCGGGGGACACTGAAGCTTTCTTT.

V and J are TRBV6-5 and TRBJ2-5, with 7 bases lining up with TRBD2. The CDR3 runs 13 residues. Germline V CDR1 and CDR2: MNHEY, SVGAGI. V lost 6 bases and J lost 7; bases outside the gene matches: 8. CDR3 protein: CASSPGGLGTQYF. As DNA, the CDR3 is TGTGCCAGCAGCCCGGGGGGTTTAGGGACCCAGTACTTC.

This chain links TRBV10-3 with TRBJ2-3; a possible D gene is TRBD2 (5 bases). This CDR3 comprises 17 residues. Germline V gene data show CDR1 as ENHRY and CDR2 as SYGVKD. The V and J ends lost 3 bases and 7 bases respectively, with 23 bases between them. This chain's CDR3 is CAISDPRLAVGTYTQYF. The CDR3, as DNA: TGTGCCATCAGTGACCCCCGGCTAGCCGTAGGAACATATACGCAGTATTTT.

This rearrangement joins TRBV29-1 to TRBJ2-3, with 9 bases aligning to TRBD2. CDR1 SQVTM and CDR2 ANQGSEA come from the germline V gene. The CDR3 has 14 residues. Trimming at V came to 1 base and at J to 5 bases, leaving 4 bases not matched to a gene. The CDR3: CSVEGGGEQDTQYF. DNA of the CDR3: TGCAGCGTTGAAGGCGGGGGGGAGCAAGATACGCAGTATTTT.

Notes on this clone: Other DNA sequences in the same sample also yield this CDR3. The rearrangement links TRBV27 to TRBJ2-2; D uncertain. Germline CDR1 MNHEY, CDR2 SMNVEV (reference sequence). Trimming removed 0 bases from V and 6 bases from J, with 2 bases in between. This CDR3 contains 12 residues. Here the CDR3 reads CASSLSAGELFF. The CDR3 region has the DNA TGTGCCAGCAGTTTATCGGCCGGGGAGCTGTTTTTT.

The chain carries TRBV4-3 and TRBJ2-1, with TRBD2 matching 7 bases. CDR1 is LGHNA, CDR2 YSLEER, per germline. The CDR3 runs 18 residues. The V gene end was trimmed by 0 bases and the J gene end by 3 bases; junction bases not matched to a gene: 11. Here the CDR3 DNA reads TGCGCCAGCAGCCAAGACCCTCTTGAGACGGGAGGCTACAATGAGCAGTTCTTC. Its translation is CASSQDPLETGGYNEQFF.

The chain has TRBV7-6 and TRBJ2-7; TRBD1 agrees at 10 bases. Per the germline V gene, CDR1 is SGHVS and CDR2 is FNYEAQ. The CDR3 extends over 16 amino acids. Trimming took 1 base from V and 5 from J; bases not matched to a gene: 8. This chain's CDR3 is CASSLGAGTGENEQYF. CDR3 bases: TGTGCCAGCAGCTTAGGGGCCGGGACAGGGGAGAACGAGCAGTACTTC.

This chain links TRBV10-3 with TRBJ1-2, with 10 positions matching TRBD1. The germline gives CDR1 ENHRY, CDR2 SYGVKD. This CDR3 comprises 17 residues. Trimming at V came to 0 bases and at J to 6 bases, leaving 10 bases not matched to a gene. CDR3 nucleotide sequence: TGTGCCATCAGTGAGTCGATAATGGGACAGGGGATCAATGGCTACACCTTC. This translates into CAISESIMGQGINGYTF.

J is TRBJ1-1 and V is TRBV7-2; 7 bases line up with TRBD1. Per germline, CDR1 SGHTA and CDR2 FQGNSA. This CDR3 is built from 16 residues. The junction had 12 bases not matched to a gene; V was cut back by 5 bases and J by 3 bases. CDR3 nucleotides: TGTGCCAGCAGCCATACCTTTGGGACAGACCACACTGAAGCTTTCTTT. This sequence encodes CASSHTFGTDHTEAFF.

This clone was seen once. CDR3 in amino acids: CASSVDRESPQHF. DNA of the CDR3: TGTGCCAGCAGCGTGGACAGGGAATCGCCCCAGCATTTT. The chain uses TRBV5-6 and TRBJ1-5; 8 bases line up with TRBD1. J gave up 9 bases and V 4 bases, and 6 bases lay outside the gene matches. The CDR3 is made up of 13 amino acids. Germline CDR1 reads SGHDT; CDR2 reads YYEEEE.

This sequence joins TRBV4-3 and TRBJ2-7; D unresolved. Germline CDR1 and CDR2: LGHNA and YSLEER. V dropped 0 bases and J dropped 3 bases, with 12 bases sitting between them. The CDR3 sequence is 15 residues long. The CDR3 DNA follows: TGCGCCAGCAGCCAAGATAAACATTCTAACTACGAGCAGTACTTC. Its translation: CASSQDKHSNYEQYF.

The V gene is TRBV27, the J gene TRBJ2-2; 16 bases are shared with TRBD2. The CDR3 has 21 residues. Per germline, CDR1 MNHEY and CDR2 SMNVEV (reference sequence). V gave up 5 bases and J gave up 1 base; unmatched junction bases: 13. The CDR3 is CASSTNRPGLAGGRNTGELFF. CDR3 nucleotides: TGTGCCAGCAGTACAAACCGACCGGGACTAGCGGGAGGGCGGAACACCGGGGAGCTGTTTTTT.

The chain uses TRBV5-6 and TRBJ1-1; D is undetermined. V lost 7 bases to trimming and J lost 0 bases, with 13 bases between them. Germline values: CDR1 SGHDT, CDR2 YYEEEE. This CDR3 comprises 14 residues. The CDR3 region is CASLYTAMNTEAFF. CDR3 bases: TGTGCCAGCTTATATACGGCAATGAACACTGAAGCTTTCTTT.

The chain links TRBV11-2 to TRBJ1-2; D uncertain. With 5 bases removed from V and 0 bases from J, the gap between germline ends came to 13 bases. This CDR3 is 15 amino acids long. Germline CDR1 and CDR2: SGHAT and FQNNGV. This CDR3 is CASSLGPATNYGYTF. The DNA of the CDR3 is TGTGCCAGCAGCCTCGGACCGGCTACTAACTATGGCTACACCTTC.

As concerns this clone: Within the sample, other DNA sequences also encode this same CDR3. V gene TRBV9 combines with J gene TRBJ2-2; D gene uncertain. The germline V gene encodes CDR1 SGDLS and CDR2 YYNGEE. V was pared by 1 base and J by 7 bases, with 2 bases between. The CDR3 covers 11 residues. The chain's CDR3 is CASSVSGELFF. The CDR3 region has the DNA TGTGCCAGCAGCGTAAGCGGGGAGCTGTTTTTT. Complete variable domain (other parts from reference TRBV9 and TRBJ2-2): DSGVTQTPKHLITATGQRVTLRCSPRSGDLSVYWYQQSLDQGLQFLIQYYNGEERAKGNILERFSAQQFPDLHSELNLSSLELGDSALYFCASSVSGELFFGEGSRLTVL.

The rearrangement uses TRBV2 and TRBJ1-5, with unresolved D. From germline, CDR1 is SNHLY and CDR2 FYNNEI. The CDR3 spans 16 residues. V was cut by 7 bases and J by 0 bases, with 16 bases left in between. CDR3 amino acids: CASNPAFYHSNQPQHF. CDR3 nucleotide sequence: TGTGCCAGCAACCCCGCATTTTACCATAGCAATCAGCCCCAGCATTTT. The complete variable domain, with remaining parts taken from reference TRBV2 and TRBJ1-5, reads EPEVTQTPSHQVTQMGQEVILRCVPISNHLYFYWYRQILGQKVEFLVSFYNNEISEKSEIFDDQFSVERPDGSNFTLKIRSTKLEDSAMYFCASNPAFYHSNQPQHFGDGTRLSIL.

This clone was seen just once. The gene calls are TRBV6-5 and TRBJ2-5, with a weak D call TRBD1 (5 bases). This CDR3 spans 16 amino acids. V was shortened by 2 bases and J by 5 bases, with 18 bases between the two germline ends. Germline assignment: CDR1 MNHEY and CDR2 SVGAGI. As DNA, the CDR3 is TGTGCCAGCAGTTACGAAGTAGCACGGACACCCGAGACCCAGTACTTC. Translating it yields CASSYEVARTPETQYF.